This T cell receptor beta chain emerged from a study of monozygotic twins with inflammatory bowel disease. CDR1 and CDR2 from the germline V gene are LGHDT and YNNKEL (reference sequence). The CDR3 extends over 15 amino acids. For each CDR3 protein, TCRdb gives one entry from its re-call of the 5' RACE reads, without DNA. The sample table sets out just over 300,000 distinct CDR3 sequences. This TCR came from a human donor with ulcerative colitis or Crohn's disease, or a healthy co-twin of an affected twin (not recorded which). The gene calls are TRBV3-1 and TRBJ2-1; TCRdb gives TRBD2 as the D gene, but with no DNA this cannot be confirmed. Sequencing was performed on blood. The CDR3 loop reads CASTVTSRRYNEQFF.